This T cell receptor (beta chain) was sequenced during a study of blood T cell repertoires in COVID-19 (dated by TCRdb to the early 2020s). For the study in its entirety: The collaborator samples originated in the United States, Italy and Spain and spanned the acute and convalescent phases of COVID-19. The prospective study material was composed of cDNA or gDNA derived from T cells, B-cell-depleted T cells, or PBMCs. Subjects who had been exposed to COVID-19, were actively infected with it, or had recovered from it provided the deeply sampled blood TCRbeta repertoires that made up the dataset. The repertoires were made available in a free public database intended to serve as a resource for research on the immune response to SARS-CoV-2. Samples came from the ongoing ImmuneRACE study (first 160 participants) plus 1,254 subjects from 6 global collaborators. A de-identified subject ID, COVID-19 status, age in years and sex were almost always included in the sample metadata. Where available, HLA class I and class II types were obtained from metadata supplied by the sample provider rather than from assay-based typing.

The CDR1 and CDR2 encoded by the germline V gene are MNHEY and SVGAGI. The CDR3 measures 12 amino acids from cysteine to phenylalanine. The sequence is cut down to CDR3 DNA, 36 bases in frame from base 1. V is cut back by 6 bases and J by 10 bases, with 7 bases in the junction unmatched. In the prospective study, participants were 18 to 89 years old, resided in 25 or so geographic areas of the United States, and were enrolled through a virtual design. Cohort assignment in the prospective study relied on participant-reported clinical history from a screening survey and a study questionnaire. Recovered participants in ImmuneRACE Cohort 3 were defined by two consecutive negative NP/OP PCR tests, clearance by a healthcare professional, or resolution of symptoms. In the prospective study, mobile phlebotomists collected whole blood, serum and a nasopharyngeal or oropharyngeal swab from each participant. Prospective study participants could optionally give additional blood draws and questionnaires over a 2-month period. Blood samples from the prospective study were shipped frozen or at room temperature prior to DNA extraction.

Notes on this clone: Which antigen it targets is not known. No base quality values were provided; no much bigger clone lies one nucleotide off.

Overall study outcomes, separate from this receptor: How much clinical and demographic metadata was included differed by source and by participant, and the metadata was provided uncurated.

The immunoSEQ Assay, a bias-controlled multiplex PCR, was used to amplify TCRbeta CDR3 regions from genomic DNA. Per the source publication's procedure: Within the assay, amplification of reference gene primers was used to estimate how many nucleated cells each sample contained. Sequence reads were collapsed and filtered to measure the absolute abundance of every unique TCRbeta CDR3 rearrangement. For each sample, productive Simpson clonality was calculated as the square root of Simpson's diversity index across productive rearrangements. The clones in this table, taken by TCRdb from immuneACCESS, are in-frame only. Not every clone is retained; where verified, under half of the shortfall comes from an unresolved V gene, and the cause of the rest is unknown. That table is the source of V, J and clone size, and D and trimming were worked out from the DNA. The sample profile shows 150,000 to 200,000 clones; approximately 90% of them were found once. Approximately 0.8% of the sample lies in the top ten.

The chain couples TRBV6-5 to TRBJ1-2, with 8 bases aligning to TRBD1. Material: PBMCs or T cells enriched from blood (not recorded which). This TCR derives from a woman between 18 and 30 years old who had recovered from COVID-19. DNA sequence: TGTGCCAGCAGCTTCGACAGGGGAAACTACACCTTC. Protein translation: CASSFDRGNYTF.